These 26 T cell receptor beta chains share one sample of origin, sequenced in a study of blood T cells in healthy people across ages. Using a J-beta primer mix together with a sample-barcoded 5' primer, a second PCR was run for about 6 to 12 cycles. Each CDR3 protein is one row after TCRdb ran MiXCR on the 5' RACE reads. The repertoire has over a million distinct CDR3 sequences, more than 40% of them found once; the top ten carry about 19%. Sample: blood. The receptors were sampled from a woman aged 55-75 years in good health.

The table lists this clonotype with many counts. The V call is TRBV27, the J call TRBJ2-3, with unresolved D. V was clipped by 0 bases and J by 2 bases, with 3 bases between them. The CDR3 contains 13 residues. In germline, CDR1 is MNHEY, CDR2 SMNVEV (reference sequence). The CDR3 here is CASSLSITDTQYF. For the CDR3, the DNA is TGTGCCAGCAGTTTATCAATCACAGATACGCAGTATTTT.

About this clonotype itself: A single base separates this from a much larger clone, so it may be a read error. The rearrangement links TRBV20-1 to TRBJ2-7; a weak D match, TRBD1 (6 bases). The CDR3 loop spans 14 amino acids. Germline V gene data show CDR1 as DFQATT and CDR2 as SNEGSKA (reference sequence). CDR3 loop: CNANRDTFPYEQYF. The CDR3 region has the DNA TGCAATGCAAACCGGGACACCTTCCCTTACGAGCAGTACTTC.

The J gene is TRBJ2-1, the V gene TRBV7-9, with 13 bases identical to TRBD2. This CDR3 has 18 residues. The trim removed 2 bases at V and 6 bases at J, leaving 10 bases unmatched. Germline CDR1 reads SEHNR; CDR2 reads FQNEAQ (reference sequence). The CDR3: CASSLMPLTSGRANEQFF. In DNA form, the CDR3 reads TGTGCCAGCAGCTTAATGCCTCTAACTAGCGGGAGGGCCAATGAGCAGTTCTTC. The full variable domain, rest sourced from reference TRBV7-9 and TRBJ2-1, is DTGVSQNPRHKITKRGQNVTFRCDPISEHNRLYWYRQTLGQGPEFLTYFQNEAQLEKSRLLSDRFSAERPKGSFSTLEIQRTEQGDSAMYLCASSLMPLTSGRANEQFFGPGTRLTVL.

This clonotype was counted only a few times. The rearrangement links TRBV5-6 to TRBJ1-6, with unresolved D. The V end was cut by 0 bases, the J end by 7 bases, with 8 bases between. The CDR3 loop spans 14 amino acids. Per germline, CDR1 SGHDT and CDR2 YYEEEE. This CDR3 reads CASSLGDGNSPLHF. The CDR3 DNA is TGTGCCAGCAGCTTGGGTGACGGAAATTCACCCCTCCACTTT.

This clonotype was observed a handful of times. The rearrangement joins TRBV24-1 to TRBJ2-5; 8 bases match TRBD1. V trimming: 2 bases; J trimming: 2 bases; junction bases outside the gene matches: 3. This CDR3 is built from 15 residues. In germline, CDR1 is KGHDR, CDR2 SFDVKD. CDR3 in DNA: TGTGCCACCAGTGATTCCCGGGACAGGCAAGAGACCCAGTACTTC. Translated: CATSDSRDRQETQYF.

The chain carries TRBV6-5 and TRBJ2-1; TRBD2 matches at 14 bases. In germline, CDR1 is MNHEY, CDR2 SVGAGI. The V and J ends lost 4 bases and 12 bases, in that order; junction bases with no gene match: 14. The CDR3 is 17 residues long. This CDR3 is CASSSGTSGRHRRGQFF. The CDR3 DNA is TGTGCCAGCAGTTCCGGGACTAGCGGGAGACACCGGAGGGGGCAGTTCTTC.

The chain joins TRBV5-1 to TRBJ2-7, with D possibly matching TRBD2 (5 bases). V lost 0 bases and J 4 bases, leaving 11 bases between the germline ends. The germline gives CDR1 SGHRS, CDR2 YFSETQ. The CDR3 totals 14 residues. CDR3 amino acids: CASSLDVGKYEQYF. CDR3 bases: TGCGCCAGCAGCTTGGATGTCGGGAAGTACGAGCAGTACTTC. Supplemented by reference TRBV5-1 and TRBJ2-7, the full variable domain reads KAGVTQTPRYLIKTRGQQVTLSCSPISGHRSVSWYQQTPGQGLQFLFEYFSETQRNKGNFPGRFSGRQFSNSRSEMNVSTLELGDSALYLCASSLDVGKYEQYFGPGTRLTVT.

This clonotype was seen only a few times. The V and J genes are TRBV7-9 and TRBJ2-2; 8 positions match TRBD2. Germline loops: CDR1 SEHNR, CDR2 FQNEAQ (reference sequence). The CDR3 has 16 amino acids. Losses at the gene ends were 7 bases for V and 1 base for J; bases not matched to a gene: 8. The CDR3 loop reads CASTFTGGRNTGELFF. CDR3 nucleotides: TGTGCCAGCACCTTCACGGGGGGGCGGAACACCGGGGAGCTGTTTTTT. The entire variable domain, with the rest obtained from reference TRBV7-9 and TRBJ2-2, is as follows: DTGVSQNPRHKITKRGQNVTFRCDPISEHNRLYWYRQTLGQGPEFLTYFQNEAQLEKSRLLSDRFSAERPKGSFSTLEIQRTEQGDSAMYLCASTFTGGRNTGELFFGEGSRLTVL.

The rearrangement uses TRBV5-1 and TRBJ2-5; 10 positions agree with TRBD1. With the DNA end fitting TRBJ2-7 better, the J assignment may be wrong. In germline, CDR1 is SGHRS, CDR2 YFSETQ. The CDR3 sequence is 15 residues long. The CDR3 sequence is CASSLGGTGDVEQYF. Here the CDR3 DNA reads TGCGCCAGCAGCCTCGGCGGGACAGGGGACGTCGAGCAGTACTTC.

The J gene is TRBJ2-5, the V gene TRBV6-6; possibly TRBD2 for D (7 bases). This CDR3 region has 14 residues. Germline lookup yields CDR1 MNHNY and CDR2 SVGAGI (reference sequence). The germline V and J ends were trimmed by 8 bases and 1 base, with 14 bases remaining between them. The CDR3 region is CASSTRGGQETQYF. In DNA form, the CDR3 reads TGTGCCAGCTCGACTAGGGGGGGCCAAGAGACCCAGTACTTC.

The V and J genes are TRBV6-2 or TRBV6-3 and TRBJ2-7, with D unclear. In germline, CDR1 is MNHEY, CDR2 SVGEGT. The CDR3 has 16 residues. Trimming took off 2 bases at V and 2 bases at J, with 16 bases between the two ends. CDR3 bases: TGTGCCAGCAGTTACATGGGCTTACGTTCGACCTACGAGCAGTACTTC. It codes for CASSYMGLRSTYEQYF.

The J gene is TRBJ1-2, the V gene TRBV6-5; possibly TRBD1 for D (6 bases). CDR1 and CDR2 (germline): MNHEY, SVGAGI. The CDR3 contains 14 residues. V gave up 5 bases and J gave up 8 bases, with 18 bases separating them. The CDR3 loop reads CASSNTLGQKGYTF. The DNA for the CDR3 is TGTGCCAGCAGTAACACCCTTGGACAGAAAGGCTACACCTTC.

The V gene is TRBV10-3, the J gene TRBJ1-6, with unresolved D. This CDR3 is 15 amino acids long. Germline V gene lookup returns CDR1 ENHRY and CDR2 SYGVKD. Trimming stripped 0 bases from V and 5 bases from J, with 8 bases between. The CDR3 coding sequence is TGTGCCATCAGTGAGTCTCTGGCCCATAATTCACCCCTCCACTTT. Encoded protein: CAISESLAHNSPLHF.

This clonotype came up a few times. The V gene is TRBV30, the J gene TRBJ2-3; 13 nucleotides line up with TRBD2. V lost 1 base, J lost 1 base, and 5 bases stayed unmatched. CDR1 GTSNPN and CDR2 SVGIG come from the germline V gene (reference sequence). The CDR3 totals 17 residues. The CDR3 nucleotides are TGTGCCTGGAGTGAACTAGGACTAGCGGGGGGCACAGATACGCAGTATTTT. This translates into CAWSELGLAGGTDTQYF.

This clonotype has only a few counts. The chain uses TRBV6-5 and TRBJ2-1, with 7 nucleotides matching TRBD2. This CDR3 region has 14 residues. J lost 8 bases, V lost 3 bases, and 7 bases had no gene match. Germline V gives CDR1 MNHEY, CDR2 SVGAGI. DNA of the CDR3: TGTGCCAGCAGTTATGGGGGGGTGATGGATGAGCAGTTCTTC. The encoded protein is CASSYGGVMDEQFF.

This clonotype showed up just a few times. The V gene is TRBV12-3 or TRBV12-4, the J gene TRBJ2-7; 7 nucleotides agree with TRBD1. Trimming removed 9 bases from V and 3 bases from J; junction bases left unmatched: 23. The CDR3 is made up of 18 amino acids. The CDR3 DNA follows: TGTGCCAGTATGGGACGAGGACCACCCGGGACAGAAAACTACGAGCAGTACTTC. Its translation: CASMGRGPPGTENYEQYF.

The CDR3 sequence: CASSLRSSLIAKNIQYF. Here the CDR3 DNA reads TGTGCCAGCAGTTTAAGGTCCTCGCTCATAGCCAAAAACATTCAGTACTTC. The chain recombines TRBV28 with TRBJ2-4; D gene uncertain. CDR1 is MDHEN and CDR2 is SYDVKM in the germline V gene. CDR3 size: 17 residues. The V and J ends lost 2 bases and 0 bases respectively, with 14 bases between them.

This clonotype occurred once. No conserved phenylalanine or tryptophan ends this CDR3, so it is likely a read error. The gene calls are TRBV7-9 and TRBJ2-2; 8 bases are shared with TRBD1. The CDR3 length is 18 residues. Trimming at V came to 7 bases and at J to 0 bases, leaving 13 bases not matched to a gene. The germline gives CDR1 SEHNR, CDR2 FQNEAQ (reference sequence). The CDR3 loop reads CASTPITRTGPNTGELFS. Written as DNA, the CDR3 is TGTGCCAGCACCCCCATTACTCGGACAGGGCCGAACACCGGGGAGCTGTTTTCT.

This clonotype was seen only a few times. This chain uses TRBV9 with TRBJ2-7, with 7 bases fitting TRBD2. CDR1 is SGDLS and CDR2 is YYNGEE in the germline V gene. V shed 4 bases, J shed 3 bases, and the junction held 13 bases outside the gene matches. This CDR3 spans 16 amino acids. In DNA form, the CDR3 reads TGTGCCAGCAGCACAGCAGTTCTAGCGGATGTCTACGAGCAGTACTTC. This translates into CASSTAVLADVYEQYF.

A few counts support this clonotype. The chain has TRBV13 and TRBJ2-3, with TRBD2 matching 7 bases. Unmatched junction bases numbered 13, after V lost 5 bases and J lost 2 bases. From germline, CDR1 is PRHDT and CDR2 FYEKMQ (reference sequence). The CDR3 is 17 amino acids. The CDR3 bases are TGTGCCAGCAGCCTTAAAGGCCAGCGGGAATACACAGATACGCAGTATTTT. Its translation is CASSLKGQREYTDTQYF.

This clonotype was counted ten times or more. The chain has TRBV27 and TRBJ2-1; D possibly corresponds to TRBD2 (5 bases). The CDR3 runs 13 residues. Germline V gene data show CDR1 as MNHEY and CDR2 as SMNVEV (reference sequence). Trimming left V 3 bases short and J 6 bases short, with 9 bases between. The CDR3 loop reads CASSFGLINEQFF. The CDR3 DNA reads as TGTGCCAGCAGTTTCGGACTTATCAATGAGCAGTTCTTC.

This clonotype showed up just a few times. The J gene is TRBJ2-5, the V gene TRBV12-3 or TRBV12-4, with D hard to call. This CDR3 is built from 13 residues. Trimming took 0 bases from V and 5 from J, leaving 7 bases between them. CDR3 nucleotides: TGTGCCAGCAGTTTAGCCTTCGAGGAGACCCAGTACTTC. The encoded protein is CASSLAFEETQYF.

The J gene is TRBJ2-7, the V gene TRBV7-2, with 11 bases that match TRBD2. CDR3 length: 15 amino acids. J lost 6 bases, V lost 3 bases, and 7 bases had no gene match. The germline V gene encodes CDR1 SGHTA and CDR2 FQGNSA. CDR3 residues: CASSLVAGGPREQYF. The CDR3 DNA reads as TGTGCCAGCAGCTTGGTAGCGGGAGGGCCCCGCGAGCAGTACTTC.

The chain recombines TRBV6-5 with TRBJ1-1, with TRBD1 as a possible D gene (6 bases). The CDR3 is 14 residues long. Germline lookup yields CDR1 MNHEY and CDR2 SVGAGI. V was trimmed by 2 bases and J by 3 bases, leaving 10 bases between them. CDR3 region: CASSYRNRDTEAFF. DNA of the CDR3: TGTGCCAGCAGTTACCGAAACAGGGACACTGAAGCTTTCTTT.

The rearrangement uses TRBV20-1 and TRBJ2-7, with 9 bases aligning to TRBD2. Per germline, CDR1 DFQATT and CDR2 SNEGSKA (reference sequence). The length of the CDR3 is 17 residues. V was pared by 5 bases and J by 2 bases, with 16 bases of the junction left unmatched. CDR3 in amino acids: CSAPISGSVFPTYEQYF. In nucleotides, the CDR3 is TGCAGTGCTCCGATTAGCGGGAGTGTATTTCCTACCTACGAGCAGTACTTC.

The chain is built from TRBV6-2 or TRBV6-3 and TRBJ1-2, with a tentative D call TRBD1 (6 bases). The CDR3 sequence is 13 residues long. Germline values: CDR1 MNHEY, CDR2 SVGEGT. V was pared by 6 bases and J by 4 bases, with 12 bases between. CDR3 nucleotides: TGTGCCAGCAGAGCAACAGGGAGCTATGGCTACACCTTC. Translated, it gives CASRATGSYGYTF.